Listed below are T cell receptor beta chains from one sample, sequenced in a study of cytomegalovirus exposure and HLA in healthy donors. The data were produced by immunoSEQ multiplex PCR, yet TCRdb's version contains in-frame clones alone and is incomplete. The sample holds about 60,000 clones, about 96% seen once. Sample: PBMCs. The source is a woman aged 18-35 years in good health and CMV-seronegative. The CDR3 runs from the conserved cysteine through the conserved F or W. D genes are given only for firm matches. Rows give clone size only sometimes, using once, few, many, or a class for an expanded clone.

j_gene | d_gene | v_gene | abundance | CDR3nt | CDR3aa
TRBJ1-4 | . | TRBV4-3 | . | TGCGCCAGCAGCCAAGATCCGGGGTCCGAAAAACTGTTTTTT | CASSQDPGSEKLFF
TRBJ1-3 | . | TRBV2 | . | TGTGCCAGCAGTGACCAACAGGGAACTGGAAACACCATATATTTT | CASSDQQGTGNTIYF
TRBJ1-1 | TRBD1 | TRBV6-6 | . | TGTGCCAGCACCGCCGACAGGGGGGACACTGAAGCTTTCTTT | CASTADRGDTEAFF
TRBJ1-2 | . | TRBV9 | . | TGTGCCAGCAGCGTAGCTGGGGGGGACTATGGCTACACCTTC | CASSVAGGDYGYTF
TRBJ2-1 | TRBD2 | TRBV7-9 | . | TGTGCCAGCAGCTTAGGCGCGGGAGCGGGAACTAATGAGCAGTTCTTC | CASSLGAGAGTNEQFF
TRBJ2-5 | . | TRBV7-7 | . | TGTGCCAGCAGCTTAGTCGGGGTACAAGAGACCCAGTACTTC | CASSLVGVQETQYF
TRBJ2-5 | TRBD2 | TRBV2 | . | TGTGCCACCGCCGGGACTAGCGGGGGGCAAGAGACCCAGTACTTC | CATAGTSGGQETQYF
TRBJ2-7 | TRBD1 | TRBV6-1 | . | TGTGCCAGCAGTGATGTCCAGGGGGACCTCTACGAGCAGTACTTC | CASSDVQGDLYEQYF
TRBJ1-5 | . | TRBV28 | . | TGTGCCAGCACCCGGGGAAATAGCAATCAGCCCCAGCATTTT | CASTRGNSNQPQHF
TRBJ2-7 | TRBD1 | TRBV5-1 | once | TGCGCCAGCAGCTTAGCCCCGGGACAGGGCTACGAGCAGTACTTC | CASSLAPGQGYEQYF
TRBJ2-2 | . | TRBV20-1 | . | TGCAGTGCCCGCGCCGGCGGGGAGCTGTTTTTT | CSARAGGELFF
TRBJ2-3 | TRBD2 | TRBV7-7 | . | TGTGCCAGCAGCCCGCTAGCGGGAGGCGCAGATACGCAGTATTTT | CASSPLAGGADTQYF
TRBJ2-7 | . | TRBV10-3 | . | TGTGCCCTTGGGGCTGGCAGACCATACGAGCAGTACTTC | CALGAGRPYEQYF
TRBJ2-7 | TRBD2 | TRBV7-2 | . | TGTGCCAGCAGCTCCTCGAGCGGGAGGTCTTACGAGCAGTACTTC | CASSSSSGRSYEQYF
TRBJ2-3 | . | TRBV7-3 | . | TGTGCCAGCAGCTTAACAAGCGTGGCAGATACGCAGTATTTT | CASSLTSVADTQYF
TRBJ2-5 | . | TRBV6-6 | . | TGTGCCAGCAGACCCGGGATCCAAGAGACCCAGTACTTC | CASRPGIQETQYF
TRBJ2-7 | TRBD2 | TRBV30 | . | TGTGCCTGGAGTCGGGGACTAGCGGGAAACCCTTACGAGCAGTACTTC | CAWSRGLAGNPYEQYF
TRBJ2-1 | . | TRBV10-3 | . | TGTGCCATCAGTGGTGGGGCCGACGGTGAGCAGTTCTTC | CAISGGADGEQFF
TRBJ2-7 | . | TRBV7-3 | . | TGTGCCAGCAGCTTAACGGGGGCCCGGGCCTACGAGCAGTACTTC | CASSLTGARAYEQYF
TRBJ1-2 | . | TRBV28 | . | TGTGCCATTGCGCCCGGGACAAGTTATGGCTACACCTTC | CAIAPGTSYGYTF
TRBJ2-2 | . | TRBV6-5 | . | TGTGCCAGCAGTGAGGGACTGGGGGTCGGGGAGCTGTTTTTT | CASSEGLGVGELFF
TRBJ1-1 | TRBD1 | TRBV18 | . | TGTGCCAGCAGCAAAAACCAGGGGGCAGGCTCTGAAGCTTTCTTT | CASSKNQGAGSEAFF
TRBJ1-4 | TRBD1 | TRBV4-2 | . | TGTGCCAGCAGCCAAGAGATCGCTATGGGCAGGGGGCATGAAAAACTGTTTTTT | CASSQEIAMGRGHEKLFF
TRBJ2-5 | . | TRBV29-1 | once | TGCAGCGCAAAAGGAGCCCCGTACCAAGAGACCCAGTACTTC | CSAKGAPYQETQYF
TRBJ2-1 | TRBD2 | TRBV2 | . | TGTGCCAGCAGTGGTTCACTAGCGGTGTACAATGAGCAGTTCTTC | CASSGSLAVYNEQFF
TRBJ2-3 | . | TRBV28 | . | TGTGCCAGCAGTTCCCCTTATATCCGCACAGATACGCAGTATTTT | CASSSPYIRTDTQYF
TRBJ2-7 | TRBD2 | TRBV18 | . | TGTGCCAGCTCACCTTCGCCGGGACTAGCGGGAGGGCCGGGCTACGAGCAGTACTTC | CASSPSPGLAGGPGYEQYF
TRBJ2-7 | TRBD1 | TRBV9 | . | TGTGCCAGCAGCCCCAGACAGGGGGGCGAGCAGTACTTC | CASSPRQGGEQYF
TRBJ2-5 | TRBD2 | TRBV14 | . | TGTGCCAGCAGCCAAGTGGTCTCTAGCGGGGTGGCAGAGACCCAGTACTTC | CASSQVVSSGVAETQYF
TRBJ2-5 | TRBD2 | TRBV18 | . | TGTGCCAGCTCACCCCCTAGCGGGGGGCCCCAGGGGACCCAGTACTTC | CASSPPSGGPQGTQYF
TRBJ1-2 | . | TRBV30 | . | TGTGCCTGGACCAGAGACAGTTGGGGCTACACCTTC | CAWTRDSWGYTF
TRBJ2-3 | TRBD2 | TRBV4-3 | once | TGCGCCAGCAGCCGACTAGCGGGGGCCCCCACAGATACGCAGTATTTT | CASSRLAGAPTDTQYF
TRBJ1-1 | TRBD1 | TRBV5-1 | . | TGCGCCAGCAGCCCACAGGGGCTGAACACTGAAGCTTTCTTT | CASSPQGLNTEAFF
TRBJ1-1 | TRBD1 | TRBV18 | . | TGTGCCAGCTCGGGACAGGGGGCGCTGGGGACTGAAGCTTTCTTT | CASSGQGALGTEAFF
TRBJ2-2 | TRBD2 | TRBV19 | . | TGTGCCAGTAGTGCCTCCGGGACTAGCGGGAGGGCGCACACCGGGGAGCTGTTTTTT | CASSASGTSGRAHTGELFF
TRBJ1-5 | TRBD1 | TRBV10-1 | . | TGCGCCAGCAGTGGACAGGGTGGGTTTACGAGCAATCAGCCCCAGCATTTT | CASSGQGGFTSNQPQHF
TRBJ2-1 | TRBD2 | TRBV11-3 | . | TGTGCCAGCAGCTTAAACCGGGGGGGCACCTACAATGAGCAGTTCTTC | CASSLNRGGTYNEQFF
TRBJ1-2 | . | TRBV18 | once | TGTGCCAGCTCACCACAGCCCCGCGTGAATGGCTACACCTTC | CASSPQPRVNGYTF
TRBJ1-4 | . | TRBV6-5 | once | TGTGCCAGCAGTTACTCGAGGGCAGAAAAACTGTTTTTT | CASSYSRAEKLFF
TRBJ2-1 | . | TRBV7-8 | . | TGTGCCAGCAGCCCTGGGGCGTTGGATGAGCAGTTCTTC | CASSPGALDEQFF
TRBJ2-7 | . | TRBV5-1 | . | TGCGCCAGCAGCTTGGTAGGGGGAGTGCGTTTGGACGAGCAGTACTTC | CASSLVGGVRLDEQYF
TRBJ2-7 | . | TRBV6-5 | . | TGTGCCAGCAGTTACTCGAGTCAGGGCCACGAGCAGTACTTC | CASSYSSQGHEQYF
TRBJ1-1 | . | TRBV19 | . | TGTGCCAGTAGTCCAGGACCGGACCGGGGGAACACTGAAGCTTTCTTT | CASSPGPDRGNTEAFF
TRBJ2-1 | TRBD2 | TRBV5-1 | . | TGCGCCAGCAGCCTACTAGCGGGAGGGGGGGATGAGCAGTTCTTC | CASSLLAGGGDEQFF
TRBJ1-3 | TRBD1 | TRBV4-3 | . | TGCGCCAGCAGCCAAGATCATAGGCAGGGGGCTGGAAACACCATATATTTT | CASSQDHRQGAGNTIYF
TRBJ2-5 | . | TRBV5-4 | . | TGTGCCAGCAGCTTGAGGGGGGGGCTAGCGGCTCAAGAGACCCAGTACTTC | CASSLRGGLAAQETQYF
TRBJ2-1 | TRBD2 | TRBV18 | . | TGTGCCAGCTCACCACGGCTAGCGGGGGACTACAATGAGCAGTTCTTC | CASSPRLAGDYNEQFF
TRBJ1-1 | TRBD1 | TRBV4-3 | . | TGCGCCAGCAGCCGCCAACAGGGGTGGAACACTGAAGCTTTCTTT | CASSRQQGWNTEAFF
TRBJ2-7 | . | TRBV16 | once | TGTGCCAGCAGCCACGGGCAGGGGCCTTTGGACGAGCAGTACTTC | CASSHGQGPLDEQYF
TRBJ2-1 | TRBD2 | TRBV11-2 | . | TGTGCCAGCAGCTGGCCAAAAGCGGGAGAGGTCAATGAGCAGTTCTTC | CASSWPKAGEVNEQFF
TRBJ2-2 | . | TRBV29-1 | . | TGCAGCGTTGTGGGGGCACGAAACACCGGGGAGCTGTTTTTT | CSVVGARNTGELFF
TRBJ2-1 | TRBD2 | TRBV28 | . | TGTGCCAGCAGTTGGTCCAGCGGGGGACACAATGAGCAGTTCTTC | CASSWSSGGHNEQFF
TRBJ1-1 | . | TRBV7-9 | . | TGTGCCAGCAGCTTATCAGGGGCCCTTACTGAAGCTTTCTTT | CASSLSGALTEAFF
TRBJ2-3 | TRBD2 | TRBV10-3 | . | TGTGCCATCAGGAGACCGGGACTACCCGCGGGGGGTACGCAGTATTTT | CAIRRPGLPAGGTQYF
TRBJ2-7 | TRBD2 | TRBV7-2 | . | TGTGCCAGCAGCCTGGGTGGGACTAGCGTTAACGAGCAGTACTTC | CASSLGGTSVNEQYF
TRBJ1-3 | . | TRBV5-4 | . | TGTGCCAGCAGCCGCGGGGGGGCGGTAAACACCATATATTTT | CASSRGGAVNTIYF
TRBJ2-7 | TRBD2 | TRBV2 | . | TGTGCCAGCAGCCGCCGGGGGGGTCGGTACTTC | CASSRRGGRYF